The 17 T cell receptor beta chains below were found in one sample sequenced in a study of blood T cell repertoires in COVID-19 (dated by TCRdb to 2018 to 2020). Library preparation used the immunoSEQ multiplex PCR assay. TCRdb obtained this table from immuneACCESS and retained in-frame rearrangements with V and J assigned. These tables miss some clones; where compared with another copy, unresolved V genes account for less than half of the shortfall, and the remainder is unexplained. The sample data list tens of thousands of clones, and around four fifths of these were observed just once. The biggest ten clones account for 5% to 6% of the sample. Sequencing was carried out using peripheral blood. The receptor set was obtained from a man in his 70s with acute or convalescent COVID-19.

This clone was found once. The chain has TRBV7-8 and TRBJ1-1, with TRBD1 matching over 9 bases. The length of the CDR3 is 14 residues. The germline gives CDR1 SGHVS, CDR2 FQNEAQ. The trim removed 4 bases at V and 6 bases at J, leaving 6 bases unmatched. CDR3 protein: CASSWTGDRAEAFF. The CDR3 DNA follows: TGTGCCAGCAGCTGGACAGGGGATCGCGCTGAAGCTTTCTTT.

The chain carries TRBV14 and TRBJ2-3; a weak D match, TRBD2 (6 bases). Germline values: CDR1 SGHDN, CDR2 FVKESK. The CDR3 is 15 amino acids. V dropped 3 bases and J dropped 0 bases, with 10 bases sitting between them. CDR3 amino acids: CASSHRGTSTDTQYF. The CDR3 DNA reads TGTGCCAGCAGCCATCGAGGGACTAGCACAGATACGCAGTATTTT.

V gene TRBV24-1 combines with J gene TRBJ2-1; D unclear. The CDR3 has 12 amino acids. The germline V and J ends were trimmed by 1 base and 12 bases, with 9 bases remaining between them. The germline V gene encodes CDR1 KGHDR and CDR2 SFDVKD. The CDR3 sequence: CATSDFGQRQFF. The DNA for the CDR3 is TGTGCCACCAGTGATTTTGGCCAGCGGCAGTTCTTC.

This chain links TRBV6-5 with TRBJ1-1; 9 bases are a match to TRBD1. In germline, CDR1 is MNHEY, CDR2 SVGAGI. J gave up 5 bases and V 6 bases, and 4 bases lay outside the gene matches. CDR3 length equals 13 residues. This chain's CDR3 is CASSYRGRTEAFF. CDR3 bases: TGTGCCAGCAGCTACAGGGGGCGGACTGAAGCTTTCTTT.

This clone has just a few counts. CDR3 sequence: CASSFLQGQFF. For the CDR3, the DNA is TGTGCCAGCAGCTTCCTTCAGGGGCAGTTCTTC. V is TRBV7-2 and J is TRBJ2-1; D might be TRBD1 (5 bases). From germline, CDR1 is SGHTA and CDR2 FQGNSA. Deletions cut 3 bases from V and 12 bases from J, with 9 bases between. This CDR3 has 11 amino acids.

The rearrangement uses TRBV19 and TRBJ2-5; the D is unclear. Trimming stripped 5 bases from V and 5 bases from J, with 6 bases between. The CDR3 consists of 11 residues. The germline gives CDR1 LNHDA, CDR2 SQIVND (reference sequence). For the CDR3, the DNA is TGTGCCAGTAGTGGTCGGGAGACCCAGTACTTC. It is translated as CASSGRETQYF.

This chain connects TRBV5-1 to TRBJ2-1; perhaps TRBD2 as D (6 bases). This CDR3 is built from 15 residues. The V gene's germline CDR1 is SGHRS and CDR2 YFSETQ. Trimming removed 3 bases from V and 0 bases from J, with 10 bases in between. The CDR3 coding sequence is TGCGCCAGCAGCTCACTAGCCCTCTCCTACAATGAGCAGTTCTTC. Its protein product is CASSSLALSYNEQFF. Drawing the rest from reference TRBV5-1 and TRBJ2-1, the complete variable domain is KAGVTQTPRYLIKTRGQQVTLSCSPISGHRSVSWYQQTPGQGLQFLFEYFSETQRNKGNFPGRFSGRQFSNSRSEMNVSTLELGDSALYLCASSSLALSYNEQFFGPGTRLTVL.

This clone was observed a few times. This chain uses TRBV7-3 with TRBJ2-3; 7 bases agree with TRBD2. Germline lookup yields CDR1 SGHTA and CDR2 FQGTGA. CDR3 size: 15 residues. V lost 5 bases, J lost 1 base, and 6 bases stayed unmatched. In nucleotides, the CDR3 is TGTGCCAGCAGCCCCTGGGCGGGAGGCACAGATACGCAGTATTTT. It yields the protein CASSPWAGGTDTQYF. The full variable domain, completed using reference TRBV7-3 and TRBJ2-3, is GAGVSQTPSNKVTEKGKYVELRCDPISGHTALYWYRQSLGQGPEFLIYFQGTGAADDSGLPNDRFFAVRPEGSVSTLKIQRTERGDSAVYLCASSPWAGGTDTQYFGPGTRLTVL.

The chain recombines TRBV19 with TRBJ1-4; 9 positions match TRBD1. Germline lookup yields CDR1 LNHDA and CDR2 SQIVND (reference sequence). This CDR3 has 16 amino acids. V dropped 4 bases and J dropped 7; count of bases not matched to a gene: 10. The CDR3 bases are TGTGCCAGTAGTACCGCGCCGGGACAGGGAGTTGAAAAACTGTTTTTT. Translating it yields CASSTAPGQGVEKLFF.

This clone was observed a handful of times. The CDR3, as DNA: TGTGCCAGCACCGCATCCGGGACAGGGCAAGGACCCTATGGCTACACCTTC. Its protein is CASTASGTGQGPYGYTF. The gene calls are TRBV27 and TRBJ1-2; 9 bases line up with TRBD1. CDR3 size: 17 residues. In germline, CDR1 is MNHEY, CDR2 SMNVEV (reference sequence). V lost 7 bases and J lost 4; bases outside the gene matches: 16.

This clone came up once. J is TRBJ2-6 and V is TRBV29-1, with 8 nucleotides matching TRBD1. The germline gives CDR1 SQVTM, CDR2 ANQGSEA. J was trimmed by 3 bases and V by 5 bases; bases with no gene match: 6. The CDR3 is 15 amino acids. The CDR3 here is CSVRQGSGGANVLTF. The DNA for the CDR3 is TGCAGCGTTCGACAGGGGTCGGGTGGGGCCAACGTCCTGACTTTC.

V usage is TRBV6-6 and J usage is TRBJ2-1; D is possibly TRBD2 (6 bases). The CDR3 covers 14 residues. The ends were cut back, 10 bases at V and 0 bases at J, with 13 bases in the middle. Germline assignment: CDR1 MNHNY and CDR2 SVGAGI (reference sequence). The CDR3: CATLSSVSYNEQFF. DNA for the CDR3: TGTGCCACCCTTTCTAGCGTCTCCTACAATGAGCAGTTCTTC.

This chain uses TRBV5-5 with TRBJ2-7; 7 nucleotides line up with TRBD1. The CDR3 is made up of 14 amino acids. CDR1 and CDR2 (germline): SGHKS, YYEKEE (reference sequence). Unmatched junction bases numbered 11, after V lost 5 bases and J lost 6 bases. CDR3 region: CASRSPGTESEQYF. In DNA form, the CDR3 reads TGTGCCAGCAGGTCCCCCGGGACAGAGAGCGAGCAGTACTTC. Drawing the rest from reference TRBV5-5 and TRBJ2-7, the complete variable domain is DAGVTQSPTHLIKTRGQQVTLRCSPISGHKSVSWYQQVLGQGPQFIFQYYEKEERGRGNFPDRFSARQFPNYSSELNVNALLLGDSALYLCASRSPGTESEQYFGPGTRLTVT.

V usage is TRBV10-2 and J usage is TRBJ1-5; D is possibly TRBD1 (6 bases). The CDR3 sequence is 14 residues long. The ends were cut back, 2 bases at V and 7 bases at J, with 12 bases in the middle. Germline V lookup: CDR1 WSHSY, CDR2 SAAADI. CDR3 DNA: TGCGCCAGCAGTGAGGGACAGAGAAGGCAGCCCCAGCATTTT. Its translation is CASSEGQRRQPQHF.

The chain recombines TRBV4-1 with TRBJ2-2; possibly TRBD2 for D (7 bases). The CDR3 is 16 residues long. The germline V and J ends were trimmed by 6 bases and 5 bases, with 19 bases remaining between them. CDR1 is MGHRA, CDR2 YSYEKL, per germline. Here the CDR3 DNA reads TGCGCCAGCAGTCTACGCCGGGGGGCGGAAACCGGGGAGCTGTTTTTT. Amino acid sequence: CASSLRRGAETGELFF.

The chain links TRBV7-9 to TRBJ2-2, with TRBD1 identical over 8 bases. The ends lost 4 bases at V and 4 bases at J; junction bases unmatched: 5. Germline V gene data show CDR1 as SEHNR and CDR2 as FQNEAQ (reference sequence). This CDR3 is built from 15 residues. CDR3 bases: TGTGCCAGCAGCTCCGACAGGGGTCCCACCGGGGAGCTGTTTTTT. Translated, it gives CASSSDRGPTGELFF.

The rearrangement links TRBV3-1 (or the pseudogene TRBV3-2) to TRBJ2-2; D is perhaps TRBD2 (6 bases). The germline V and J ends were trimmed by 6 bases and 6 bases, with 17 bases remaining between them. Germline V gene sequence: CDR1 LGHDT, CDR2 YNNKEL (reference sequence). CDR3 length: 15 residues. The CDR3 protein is CASRQLAIRSGELFF. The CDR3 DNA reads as TGTGCCAGCAGGCAACTAGCAATTCGCTCCGGGGAGCTGTTTTTT.